This T cell receptor beta chain was sequenced for a study of cytomegalovirus exposure and HLA in healthy donors. In this sample, this clone turned up a few times. Germline V CDR1 and CDR2: KGHSH, LQKENI. The trim removed 3 bases at V and 4 bases at J, leaving 7 bases unmatched. The CDR3 loop spans 16 amino acids. Researchers ran the PCR with 60 Vbeta and 13 Jbeta primers. This table comes from immunoSEQ multiplex PCR, and its TCRdb copy is limited to in-frame clones, with some not included. Among about 190,000 clones listed, more than 75% were seen once. The sequence derives from a man aged 35 to 55 in good health and CMV-seropositive. The chain employs TRBV18 and TRBJ2-1, with 9 bases matching TRBD2. Sequenced input: PBMCs. CDR3 protein: CASSPDSGGLYNEQFF. The CDR3 nucleotides read TGTGCCAGCTCACCCGATAGCGGGGGCCTATACAATGAGCAGTTCTTC.